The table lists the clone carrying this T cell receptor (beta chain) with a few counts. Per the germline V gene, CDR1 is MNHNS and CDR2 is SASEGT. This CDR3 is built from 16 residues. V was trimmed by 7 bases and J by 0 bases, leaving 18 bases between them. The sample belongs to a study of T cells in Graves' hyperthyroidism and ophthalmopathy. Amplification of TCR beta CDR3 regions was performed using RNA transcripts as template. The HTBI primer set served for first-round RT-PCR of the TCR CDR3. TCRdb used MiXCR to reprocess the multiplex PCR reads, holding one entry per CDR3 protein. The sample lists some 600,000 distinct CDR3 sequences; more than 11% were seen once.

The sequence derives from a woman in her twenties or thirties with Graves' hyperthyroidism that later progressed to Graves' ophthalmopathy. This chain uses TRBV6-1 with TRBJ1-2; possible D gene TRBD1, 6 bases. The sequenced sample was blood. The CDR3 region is CASTMTGDTTNYGYTF. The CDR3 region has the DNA TGTGCCAGCACTATGACAGGCGATACCACTAACTATGGCTACACCTTC.